The sequence of this T cell receptor beta chain was determined in a study of spatial heterogeneity in lung cancer (dated by TCRdb to between 2019 and 2020). Broadly, across the study: More beta-chain than alpha-chain transcripts were consistently detected, likely reflecting higher beta-chain transcript abundance. In tumor regions, TCR transcript counts showed a strong correlation with a T cell transcriptional module score derived from matched bulk RNA-seq. In the raw uncorrected reads, each unique combination of TCR and UMI appeared more than ten times on average. In non-small cell lung cancer, the study made a quantitative comparison of TCR alpha and beta repertoires among multiple tumor regions, matched nontumor lung and blood. TCR repertoire features were related to nonsynonymous mutation counts determined by whole-exome sequencing of tumor tissue. Both alpha and beta chains were TCR-sequenced in about 240 tumor regions, roughly 70 matched nontumor lung samples and roughly 54 PBMC samples obtained at surgery.

Read against the paper, the sample's time point label means: sample taken at primary tumor resection. Samples were obtained from 70 to 85 patients with early-stage, untreated non-small cell lung cancer from the lung TRACERx cohort. TCR sequencing used whole RNA extracted from tumor and nontumor lung tissue, or from cryopreserved PBMC samples, without cell sorting. A patient was chosen for TCR sequencing only when enough RNA was available from at least two tumor regions. Tumor and adjacent nontumor lung specimens were reviewed by a lung pathologist before selection. This clonotype was seen repeatedly, ten times or more. What this receptor recognizes is not known. Base qualities were left out, and no much larger clone turns up one base away. Overall study results and their limits: Confirming at a functional level the hypothesis that regional TCRs recognize regional mutations was considered to require additional single-cell paired TCR alpha and beta sequencing. TCR-seq coverage of tumor T cells was estimated to be only around 7.3% for alpha chains and 11% to 15% for beta chains. The tumor nonsynonymous mutation count correlated with the number of expanded alpha and beta TCRs within the tumor. Counts of ubiquitous and regional expanded TCRs were found to correlate with counts of ubiquitous and regional nonsynonymous mutations, respectively.

The protocol used for the library was 5' RACE. Sequenced on a NextSeq 500. To allow correction of PCR and sequencing errors, the TCR library protocol tagged every TCR cDNA molecule with a unique molecular identifier. The study's processing was this. TCR identification, UMI-based error correction and CDR3 extraction were all carried out with Decombinator tools. TCRs above a frequency of 2 per 1,000, corresponding to the top 1% of the tumor frequency distribution, were defined as expanded. Expanded tumor TCRs statistically deemed absent (corrected P<0.05) from at least one tumor region were classed as regional, and all other expanded tumor TCRs were classed as ubiquitous. Renyi diversity was computed with the R vegan package after each repertoire had been subsampled 100 times to 5,000 TCRs. CDR3 similarity networks were built from amino acid triplet string-kernel similarity, connecting CDR3s with pairwise similarity above 0.82. The public reads were run again by TCRdb, first through fastp at Q25 and then through MiXCR, and only productive beta chains were kept. Rows with one shared CDR3 protein collapse into an entry with the most common genes and DNA. Here the V and J calls rest on TCRdb's processing, not on the authors' analysis. In this sample the table shows 15,000 to 20,000 distinct CDR3 sequences, 6.5% to 8.5% of which occur a single time. 20% to 25% of the sample comes from the top ten.

The germline V and J ends show losses of 5 bases and 3 bases respectively, and no gene match explains 13 bases of the junction. The CDR3 measures 17 amino acids from cysteine to phenylalanine. The CDR3 DNA has 51 bases and is translated from base 1. From a lookup of the germline V gene, CDR1 and CDR2 are MNHNS and SASEGT. This sequence originates from a male donor with early-stage non-small cell lung cancer. Sequencing used lung tumor tissue, obtained at surgery. The rearrangement joined TRBV6-1 to TRBJ1-5, with 7 middle bases fitting TRBD1. The sequence in DNA is TGTGCCAGCAGTCCTCTCCCCAGACAGGGACCCAATCAGCCCCAGCATTTT. Translated, it reads CASSPLPRQGPNQPQHF.